This paragraph covers one T cell receptor (beta chain) sequence. This sample is part of a study of blood T cell repertoires in COVID-19. Turning to the study itself: Acute and convalescent COVID-19 samples came from the United States, Italy and Spain. The analysed material was cDNA or gDNA that came from T cells, B-cell-depleted T cells, or PBMCs.

Per the study methods: The assay estimated nucleated cells by amplifying reference gene primers. The data were produced by immunoSEQ multiplex PCR, yet TCRdb's version contains in-frame clones alone and is incomplete. Clone size and the V and J calls come from that table; the DNA yielded D and trimming. The table has more than 150,000 clones, around 87% seen once; the top ten hold approximately 2.7%. The TCR comes from a man in his forties with active or convalescent COVID-19. The sample comprised peripheral blood.

The CDR3 loop is CASSFPGQHYGYTF. In DNA, the CDR3 is TGCGCCAGCAGCTTTCCGGGACAGCACTATGGCTACACCTTC. The V gene is TRBV5-1, the J gene TRBJ1-2; 7 bases match TRBD1. The junction had 4 bases not matched to a gene; V was cut back by 2 bases and J by 3 bases. Germline V lookup: CDR1 SGHRS, CDR2 YFSETQ. The CDR3 sequence is 14 residues long.